The entry that follows covers one TCR beta chain sequence. As yet, its antigen is unknown. Diagnosis relied on clinical symptoms, serum thyroxine and TRAb, thyroid ultrasound and orbital computed tomography. This record belongs to a study of T cells in Graves' hyperthyroidism and ophthalmopathy. Broader study findings: Most clonotypes expanded in the thyroid (above 0.001) were also present in blood.

There were TCR beta CDR3 regions amplified from RNA transcripts. During a first-round RT-PCR of the TCR CDR3, the HTBI primer set was used. TCRdb re-called the multiplex PCR reads through MiXCR, storing one row per CDR3 protein. The sample lists approximately 600,000 distinct CDR3 sequences, over 12% occurring once. This CDR3 comprises 15 residues. V dropped 2 bases and J dropped 4; count of bases not matched to a gene: 5. The clonotype originates from a woman between 18 and 29 years old with Graves' ophthalmopathy. The sample was blood. V and J are TRBV12-3 or TRBV12-4 and TRBJ2-3, with TRBD2 matching over 8 bases. CDR3 in amino acids: CASSLTGGEADTQYF. The CDR3 DNA reads as TGTGCCAGCAGTTTAACGGGAGGGGAGGCAGATACGCAGTATTTT.